Listed below are T cell receptor beta chains from one sample, sequenced in a study of blood T cell repertoires in COVID-19. Measured with immunoSEQ multiplex PCR; TCRdb has only the in-frame clones, and not every one. The sample lists fewer than 350,000 clones, nearly 90% occurring once. The sample taken for sequencing was peripheral blood. The receptors were gathered from a man aged 18-30 years with active or convalescent COVID-19. Both conserved end residues are part of each CDR3. Each record gives: V gene, D gene, clone size, CDR3 length, J gene, CDR3 protein, CDR3 DNA. D genes are given only for firm matches. Size tells how often a clone was seen (once, few, many) or the class of an expanded clone, and some rows leave it out.

>TRBV4-2|TRBD2|NA|16|TRBJ2-5
CASSQEQRGGQETQYF
TGTGCCAGCAGCCAAGAACAGCGGGGGGGCCAGGAGACCCAGTACTTC
>TRBV10-3|TRBD1|NA|16|TRBJ2-6
CASYEDRASGANVLTF
TGTGCCAGCTATGAGGACAGGGCCTCTGGGGCCAACGTCCTGACTTTC
>TRBV10-3|TRBD1|NA|11|TRBJ1-1
CAISEQGLAFF
TGTGCCATCAGTGAACAGGGGTTAGCTTTCTTT
>TRBV2|TRBD2|NA|17|TRBJ2-2
CASSLSGGSLNTGELFF
TGTGCCAGCAGTCTTAGCGGGGGGAGCCTGAACACCGGGGAGCTGTTTTTT
>TRBV6-4|TRBD1|few|14|TRBJ1-4
CASSAGTEDEKLFF
TGTGCCAGCAGTGCCGGGACAGAGGATGAAAAACTGTTTTTT
>TRBV19|NA|NA|14|TRBJ1-1
CASSLIPGHPEAFF
TGTGCCAGTAGTTTAATACCGGGACACCCTGAAGCTTTCTTT
>TRBV5-5|NA|NA|13|TRBJ2-2
CASNPEGIGELFF
TGTGCCAGCAACCCGGAGGGCATCGGGGAGCTGTTTTTT
>TRBV9|TRBD2|NA|15|TRBJ2-3
CASSLLAGPTDTQYF
TGTGCCAGCAGCCTCCTAGCGGGGCCCACAGATACGCAGTATTTT
>TRBV6-6|NA|NA|13|TRBJ1-2
CASTPTENYGYTF
TGTGCCAGCACACCGACAGAGAACTATGGCTACACCTTC
>TRBV29-1|NA|NA|10|TRBJ1-1
CSASNTEAFF
TGCAGCGCCTCGAACACTGAAGCTTTCTTT
>TRBV3-1/TRBV3-2|TRBD2|NA|20|TRBJ2-1
CASSQADSKRGALSYNEQFF
TGTGCCAGCAGCCAGGCCGACTCGAAGCGGGGGGCCCTATCCTACAATGAGCAGTTCTTC
>TRBV25-1|TRBD1|NA|17|TRBJ2-3
CASSGTKTGWSTDTQYF
TGTGCCAGCAGTGGGACCAAGACAGGGTGGAGCACAGATACGCAGTATTTT
>TRBV12-5|TRBD2|NA|17|TRBJ2-1
CASGLVHVAGGPNEQFF
TGTGCTAGTGGTTTGGTACACGTAGCGGGGGGGCCCAATGAGCAGTTCTTC
>TRBV5-5|NA|NA|14|TRBJ2-5
CASSLVLGEETQYF
TGTGCCAGCAGCTTGGTTCTCGGAGAGGAGACCCAGTACTTC
>TRBV10-1|NA|NA|12|TRBJ1-1
CASSDSPGEAFF
TGCGCCAGCAGTGACTCGCCAGGTGAAGCTTTCTTT
>TRBV6-2/TRBV6-3|TRBD2|NA|15|TRBJ2-3
CASSRAGLSTDTQYF
TGTGCCAGCAGTCGAGCGGGGCTAAGCACAGATACGCAGTATTTT
>TRBV13|TRBD1|NA|15|TRBJ2-7
CASSLVGTGPHEQYF
TGTGCCAGCAGCTTAGTAGGGACAGGGCCCCACGAGCAGTACTTC
>TRBV5-1|TRBD1|NA|16|TRBJ2-3
CASSLLRTGFTDTQYF
TGCGCCAGCAGCTTGTTGAGGACAGGATTCACAGATACGCAGTATTTT
>TRBV4-2|TRBD2|NA|19|TRBJ2-2
CASSQDAPGGGAFTGELFF
TGTGCCAGCAGCCAAGATGCCCCCGGCGGGGGGGCCTTTACCGGGGAGCTGTTTTTT
>TRBV4-2|TRBD2|NA|20|TRBJ2-1
CASSQTSGGAGGSSYNEQFF
TGTGCCAGCAGCCAAACTAGCGGGGGGGCTGGGGGGAGCTCCTACAATGAGCAGTTCTTC
>TRBV7-9|NA|NA|12|TRBJ2-7
CASSSRTYEQYF
TGTGCCAGCAGCTCCAGAACCTACGAGCAGTACTTC
>TRBV15|NA|NA|17|TRBJ1-3
CATSREVAGHSGNTIYF
TGTGCCACCAGCAGAGAAGTGGCAGGACACTCTGGAAACACCATATATTTT
>TRBV7-9|TRBD1|NA|16|TRBJ1-5
CASNLETGGAGQPQHF
TGTGCCAGCAACCTCGAAACAGGGGGCGCGGGTCAGCCCCAGCATTTT
>TRBV10-3|NA|NA|11|TRBJ1-2
CAISDRSGYTF
TGTGCCATCAGCGACAGAAGTGGCTACACCTTC
>TRBV11-2|TRBD1|NA|14|TRBJ2-7
CASTKKGGPYEQYF
TGTGCCAGCACCAAAAAAGGGGGCCCATACGAGCAGTACTTC
>TRBV10-3|NA|NA|19|TRBJ1-1
CAITSSLGRDSRGSGEAFF
TGTGCCATCACCTCATCTCTCGGCCGTGATTCGCGAGGGTCGGGTGAAGCTTTCTTT
>TRBV20-1|NA|once|14|TRBJ1-5
CSASTGHSNQPQHF
TGCAGTGCTAGTACAGGCCATAGCAATCAGCCCCAGCATTTT
>TRBV9|NA|NA|15|TRBJ1-2
CASSVGSGNNYGYTF
TGTGCCAGCAGCGTAGGGTCAGGGAATAACTATGGCTACACCTTC
>TRBV21-1|NA|once|17|TRBJ1-6
CASSKGGRTGVWSPLHF
TGTGCCAGCAGCAAAGGGGGTAGGACAGGGGTGTGGTCACCCCTCCACTTT
>TRBV5-4|NA|NA|16|TRBJ2-7
CASSLGGGAISYEQYF
TGTGCCAGCAGCTTGGGAGGCGGGGCTATCTCCTACGAGCAGTACTTC
>TRBV3-1/TRBV3-2|TRBD2|NA|14|TRBJ2-5
CASSQLAGGETQYF
TGTGCCAGCAGCCAACTAGCGGGGGGAGAGACCCAGTACTTC
>TRBV6-5|TRBD1|NA|15|TRBJ2-6
CASNGRGTGANVLTF
TGTGCCAGCAACGGCAGGGGGACCGGGGCCAACGTCCTGACTTTC
>TRBV4-2|NA|NA|15|TRBJ1-5
CASSQDRLGSQPQHF
TGTGCCAGCAGCCAAGATCGTCTAGGGAGTCAGCCCCAGCATTTT
>TRBV4-1|NA|NA|14|TRBJ2-5
CASSQIGMVETQYF
TGCGCCAGCAGCCAAATCGGGATGGTGGAGACCCAGTACTTC
>TRBV6-5|TRBD2|NA|15|TRBJ2-3
CASRRLAGGTDTQYF
TGTGCCAGCAGGAGACTAGCGGGGGGCACAGATACGCAGTATTTT
>TRBV29-1|NA|many|13|TRBJ1-2
CSVAWARGYGYTF
TGCAGCGTTGCCTGGGCCAGGGGCTATGGCTACACCTTC
>TRBV9|TRBD1|NA|21|TRBJ1-2
CASSVGQGARAPTGLGYGYTF
TGTGCCAGCAGCGTAGGACAGGGGGCGCGGGCCCCCACAGGGCTTGGTTATGGCTACACCTTC
>TRBV27|NA|NA|16|TRBJ1-6
CASSSAQGSYNSPLHF
TGTGCCAGCAGTTCGGCACAGGGCTCCTATAATTCACCCCTCCACTTT
>TRBV27|TRBD1|NA|14|TRBJ1-6
CASRWGQGHSPLHF
TGTGCCAGCAGGTGGGGACAGGGGCATTCACCCCTCCACTTT
>TRBV7-2|TRBD2|NA|18|TRBJ2-5
CASSPGRVAGGVQETQYF
TGTGCCAGCAGCCCGGGGAGGGTCGCGGGGGGTGTCCAAGAGACCCAGTACTTC
>TRBV4-1|NA|NA|13|TRBJ2-1
CASSQDRSDEQFF
TGCGCCAGCAGCCAAGATCGATCGGATGAGCAGTTCTTC
>TRBV5-6|NA|once|14|TRBJ2-7
CASSLVSITYEQYF
TGTGCCAGCAGCTTAGTGTCTATAACCTACGAGCAGTACTTC
>TRBV6-2/TRBV6-3|NA|NA|14|TRBJ1-1
CASSYRTANTEAFF
TGTGCCAGCAGTTATCGGACAGCGAACACTGAAGCTTTCTTT
>TRBV18|NA|NA|18|TRBJ2-1
CASMTGTQYRRTYNEQFF
TGTGCCAGCATGACCGGGACACAGTACCGTCGCACCTACAATGAGCAGTTCTTC
>TRBV5-8|TRBD1|NA|16|TRBJ1-2
CASSDRTGEWSYGYTF
TGTGCCAGCAGCGACCGGACAGGGGAATGGAGCTATGGCTACACCTTC
>TRBV29-1|NA|NA|13|TRBJ2-2
CSVGGPRTGELFF
TGCAGCGTTGGGGGGCCACGCACCGGGGAGCTGTTTTTT
>TRBV2|NA|NA|15|TRBJ1-4
CASSELGQGGEKLFF
TGTGCCAGCAGTGAATTGGGGCAGGGTGGGGAAAAACTGTTTTTT
>TRBV7-2|NA|NA|14|TRBJ1-2
CASSLGPGIYGYTF
TGTGCCAGCAGCTTAGGTCCGGGGATCTATGGCTACACCTTC
>TRBV6-5|TRBD2|NA|14|TRBJ2-1
CASLGGESYNEQFF
TGTGCCAGCCTGGGGGGGGAGTCCTACAATGAGCAGTTCTTC
>TRBV7-2|NA|NA|17|TRBJ1-3
CASSLGRGSRSGNTIYF
TGTGCCAGCAGCTTGGGCCGGGGAAGCCGCTCTGGAAACACCATATATTTT
>TRBV27|NA|NA|12|TRBJ1-6
CASRDSNSPLHF
TGTGCCAGCAGGGACAGTAATTCACCCCTCCACTTT
>TRBV19|TRBD2|NA|15|TRBJ2-7
CASSETSGYIHEQYF
TGTGCCAGTAGTGAGACTAGCGGGTACATCCACGAGCAGTACTTC
>TRBV6-2/TRBV6-3|NA|NA|12|TRBJ2-7
CASSYNRREQYF
TGTGCCAGCAGTTACAACAGGCGCGAGCAGTACTTC
>TRBV11-2|TRBD2|NA|17|TRBJ2-2
CASSLAPSGGNTGELFF
TGTGCCAGCAGCTTAGCCCCTAGCGGGGGGAACACCGGGGAGCTGTTTTTT
>TRBV3-1/TRBV3-2|TRBD1|NA|15|TRBJ1-1
CASSHAGQGDTEAFF
TGTGCCAGCAGCCACGCTGGACAGGGGGACACTGAAGCTTTCTTT
>TRBV12-5|NA|NA|14|TRBJ1-2
CASGSGHPNYGYTF
TGTGCTAGTGGTTCGGGACACCCTAACTATGGCTACACCTTC
>TRBV9|TRBD1|NA|16|TRBJ1-2
CASSVGTGGPNYGYTF
TGTGCCAGCAGCGTAGGGACAGGGGGACCGAACTATGGCTACACCTTC
>TRBV6-5|NA|NA|14|TRBJ1-5
CASRGVLSNQPQHF
TGTGCCAGCCGGGGGGTTCTTAGCAATCAGCCCCAGCATTTT
>TRBV6-5|TRBD1|NA|13|TRBJ1-2
CASSNRGRDGYTF
TGTGCCAGCAGTAACAGGGGGCGTGATGGCTACACCTTC
>TRBV21-1|NA|NA|16|TRBJ2-4
CASNLDRSLAKNIQYF
TGTGCCAGCAACCTCGACAGGAGCCTAGCCAAAAACATTCAGTACTTC